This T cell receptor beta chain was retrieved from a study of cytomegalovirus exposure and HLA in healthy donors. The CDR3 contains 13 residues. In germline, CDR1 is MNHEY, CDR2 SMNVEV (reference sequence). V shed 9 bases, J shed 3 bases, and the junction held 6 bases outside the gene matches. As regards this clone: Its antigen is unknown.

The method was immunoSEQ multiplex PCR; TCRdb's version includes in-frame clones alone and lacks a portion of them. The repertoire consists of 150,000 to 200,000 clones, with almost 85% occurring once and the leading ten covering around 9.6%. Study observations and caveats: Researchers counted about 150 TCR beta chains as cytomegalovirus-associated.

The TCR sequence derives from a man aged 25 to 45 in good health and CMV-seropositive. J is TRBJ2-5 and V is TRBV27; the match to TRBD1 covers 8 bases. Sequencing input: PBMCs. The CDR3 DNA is TGTGCCAGTTCCACAGGGGGTGAAGAGACCCAGTACTTC. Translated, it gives CASSTGGEETQYF.